The 21 T cell receptor beta chains below all came from one sample that was sequenced in a study of cytotoxic CD8 clonotypes in ibrutinib-treated CLL. Generated by immunoSEQ multiplex PCR, the TCRdb table keeps only in-frame clones and is missing some. The data contain nearly 85,000 clones, about 85% of them singletons. The material sequenced was PBMCs, taken after 12 months of ibrutinib treatment. These receptor sequences come from a human donor with chronic lymphocytic leukemia.

The chain joins TRBV29-1 to TRBJ2-2; D possibly corresponds to TRBD1 (5 bases). The CDR3 is 14 amino acids. Trimming shortened V by 4 bases and J by 4 bases, and 13 bases separated the two germline ends. Germline values: CDR1 SQVTM, CDR2 ANQGSEA. CDR3 nucleotide sequence: TGCAGCGTTGCGAAGGGGCAAGGCACCGGGGAGCTGTTTTTT. It yields the protein CSVAKGQGTGELFF.

This rearrangement joins TRBV7-9 to TRBJ2-3; 9 nucleotides match TRBD2. Germline V gives CDR1 SEHNR, CDR2 FQNEAQ (reference sequence). The length of the CDR3 is 16 residues. J was trimmed by 4 bases and V by 4 bases; bases with no gene match: 9. The CDR3 region has the DNA TGTGCCAGCAGCTCCGGGGGCGGGAGGGCCCCAGATACGCAGTATTTT. Translation gives CASSSGGGRAPDTQYF.

The V call is TRBV10-3, the J call TRBJ2-5, with TRBD1 identical over 9 bases. Germline lookup yields CDR1 ENHRY and CDR2 SYGVKD. The CDR3 covers 17 residues. V shed 0 bases and J 2 bases; nucleotides not matched to a gene: 7. The CDR3 bases are TGTGCCATCAGTGAGTCGCGGGGACAGGGAGGACAAGAGACCCAGTACTTC. This codes for CAISESRGQGGQETQYF.

The chain recombines TRBV25-1 with TRBJ1-2; weak D call: TRBD1 (5 bases). V was cut by 2 bases and J by 8 bases, with 15 bases left in between. The germline V gene encodes CDR1 MGHDK and CDR2 SYGVNS. The CDR3 runs to 14 residues. The CDR3 reads CASSEEGSGRGYTF. CDR3 DNA sequence: TGTGCCAGCAGTGAAGAGGGGTCGGGGCGGGGCTACACCTTC.

The V and J genes are TRBV5-8 and TRBJ2-5; TRBD2 might be the D (5 bases). Germline CDR1 and CDR2: SGHTS and YDEGEE. CDR3 length: 16 residues. The ends were cut back, 4 bases at V and 2 bases at J, with 18 bases in the middle. CDR3 DNA sequence: TGTGCCAGCAGCACCGGCCGGGTTGGAGGTCAAGAGACCCAGTACTTC. Residues: CASSTGRVGGQETQYF.

V and J are TRBV7-2 and TRBJ2-5; D remains unclear. Judging by the DNA end, TRBJ2-7 fits better; the J call may be wrong. Per germline, CDR1 SGHTA and CDR2 FQGNSA. The CDR3 is made up of 11 amino acids. CDR3 bases: TGTGCCAGCAGCTCCCAGTACGAGCAGTACTTC. It encodes CASSSQYEQYF.

The rearrangement links TRBV7-3 to TRBJ2-7, with 9 bases that match TRBD1. The trim removed 5 bases at V and 4 bases at J, leaving 9 bases unmatched. From germline, CDR1 is SGHTA and CDR2 FQGTGA. The CDR3 contains 15 residues. CDR3 amino acids: CASSPGQGRWYEQYF. The CDR3 DNA is TGTGCCAGCAGCCCTGGACAGGGGAGGTGGTACGAGCAGTACTTC. Complete variable domain (other parts from reference TRBV7-3 and TRBJ2-7): GAGVSQTPSNKVTEKGKYVELRCDPISGHTALYWYRQSLGQGPEFLIYFQGTGAADDSGLPNDRFFAVRPEGSVSTLKIQRTERGDSAVYLCASSPGQGRWYEQYFGPGTRLTVT.

The chain carries TRBV9 and TRBJ1-6, with D uncertain. V dropped 0 bases and J dropped 7 bases, with 5 bases sitting between them. The CDR3 is made up of 13 amino acids. Germline lookup yields CDR1 SGDLS and CDR2 YYNGEE. The CDR3 loop reads CASSVGRNSPLHF. The DNA for the CDR3 is TGTGCCAGCAGCGTAGGGAGGAATTCACCCCTCCACTTT.

This chain uses TRBV5-4 with TRBJ2-6, with D maybe TRBD2 (6 bases). The V and J ends lost 2 bases and 9 bases respectively, with 21 bases between them. Per the germline V gene, CDR1 is SGHNT and CDR2 is YYREEE (reference sequence). The CDR3 covers 17 residues. The CDR3, as DNA: TGTGCCAGCAGCTTACGTCTCAGATCGGAGGGCCACAACGTCCTGACTTTC. The encoded protein is CASSLRLRSEGHNVLTF.

The chain joins TRBV7-2 to TRBJ2-5; D call uncertain. V was clipped by 5 bases and J by 9 bases, with 16 bases between them. The CDR3 contains 13 residues. Germline loops: CDR1 SGHTA, CDR2 FQGNSA. CDR3 DNA sequence: TGTGCCAGCAGCCCCCTAAGCCCCCGGGCCCAGTACTTC. Its translation: CASSPLSPRAQYF.

The chain employs TRBV4-1 and TRBJ2-1; D not resolved. Trimming shortened V by 1 base and J by 1 base, and 11 bases separated the two germline ends. Germline V gene lookup returns CDR1 MGHRA and CDR2 YSYEKL. This CDR3 has 16 residues. CDR3 protein: CASSQGWGLSYNEQFF. DNA of the CDR3: TGCGCCAGCAGCCAAGGGTGGGGTTTGTCCTACAATGAGCAGTTCTTC.

The V and J genes are TRBV28 and TRBJ2-1, with 9 bases fitting TRBD2. The CDR3 extends over 16 amino acids. CDR1 and CDR2 from the germline V gene are MDHEN and SYDVKM. V trimming: 1 base; J trimming: 2 bases; junction bases outside the gene matches: 3. The CDR3 loop reads CASSLSAGGAYNEQFF. The CDR3 DNA reads TGTGCCAGCAGTTTATCGGCGGGAGGGGCCTACAATGAGCAGTTCTTC.

The chain couples TRBV14 to TRBJ2-2; 8 bases fit TRBD1. Germline V gene lookup returns CDR1 SGHDN and CDR2 FVKESK. V was pared by 6 bases and J by 6 bases, with 6 bases of the junction left unmatched. The CDR3 has 14 amino acids. For the CDR3, the DNA is TGTGCCAGCAGGCAGCGGACAGGGTCCGGGGAGCTGTTTTTT. Its protein product is CASRQRTGSGELFF.

Comment on this clone: The missing conserved phenylalanine or tryptophan at the end of this CDR3 makes a read error likely. The DNA is omitted, as the CDR3 cannot be located on it reliably, and the CDR3 follows TCRdb's listing. V gene TRBV21-1 combines with J gene TRBJ1-2; the D call of TRBD1 is as the table states it, not checked on the DNA. TRBV21-1 is described as a pseudogene. Including both end residues, the CDR3 is 10 amino acids long. This CDR3 is CASSKGTGSC.

The chain recombines TRBV19 with TRBJ1-4, with D possibly TRBD1 on 5 matching bases. The V gene lost 5 bases and the J gene lost 7 bases, with 17 bases spanning the gap. The germline CDR1 and CDR2 sequences are LNHDA and SQIVND (reference sequence). The CDR3 has 15 residues. In DNA, the CDR3 is TGTGCCAGTAGTCTCCCGGCGGGTGGGGCTGAAAAACTGTTTTTT. Protein: CASSLPAGGAEKLFF.

The chain links TRBV14 to TRBJ2-2; 9 bases fit TRBD1. Germline CDR1 SGHDN, CDR2 FVKESK. V shed 4 bases, J shed 6 bases, and the junction held 6 bases outside the gene matches. The CDR3 contains 15 residues. In DNA, the CDR3 is TGTGCCAGCAGCCCCTGGACAGGGGATCCCGGGGAGCTGTTTTTT. It is translated as CASSPWTGDPGELFF. The variable domain in full, completed from reference TRBV14 and TRBJ2-2, reads EAGVTQFPSHSVIEKGQTVTLRCDPISGHDNLYWYRRVMGKEIKFLLHFVKESKQDESGMPNNRFLAERTGGTYSTLKVQPAELEDSGVYFCASSPWTGDPGELFFGEGSRLTVL.

The rearrangement uses TRBV6-1 and TRBJ1-3; D remains unclear. This CDR3 is built from 12 residues. Germline CDR1 reads MNHNS; CDR2 reads SASEGT. Trimming cost V 7 bases and J 11 bases, with 15 bases left between them. CDR3 sequence reads: CASKSAGVAIYF. The CDR3 DNA reads as TGTGCCAGCAAGTCAGCGGGAGTTGCCATATATTTT.

The CDR3 sequence: CASSVGVSYEQYF. In DNA form, the CDR3 reads TGTGCCAGCAGTGTGGGAGTATCCTACGAGCAGTACTTC. This chain connects TRBV2 to TRBJ2-7; tentative D call: TRBD2 (5 bases). From germline, CDR1 is SNHLY and CDR2 FYNNEI. The CDR3 covers 13 residues. Trimming took off 4 bases at V and 1 base at J, with 8 bases between the two ends.

The rearrangement uses TRBV5-1 and TRBJ2-3, with 9 nucleotides matching TRBD2. Losses at the gene ends were 5 bases for V and 1 base for J; bases not matched to a gene: 8. Germline V gives CDR1 SGHRS, CDR2 YFSETQ. The CDR3 loop spans 16 amino acids. CDR3 in amino acids: CASRSRGGRGTDTQYF. In nucleotides, the CDR3 is TGCGCCAGCAGGTCGCGGGGGGGCCGGGGCACAGATACGCAGTATTTT.

This chain links TRBV28 with TRBJ1-4; possibly TRBD1 for D (5 bases). The CDR3 totals 13 residues. Trimming took off 6 bases at V and 5 bases at J, with 10 bases between the two ends. CDR1 and CDR2 (germline): MDHEN, SYDVKM. The CDR3 sequence is CASRRRDNEKLFF. Here the CDR3 DNA reads TGTGCCAGCAGACGACGGGACAATGAAAAACTGTTTTTT.

This chain links TRBV19 with TRBJ2-7; possibly TRBD1 or TRBD2 for D (5 bases each). Trimming stripped 5 bases from V and 9 bases from J, with 17 bases between. The CDR3 is 13 amino acids. Germline CDR1 is LNHDA and CDR2 is SQIVND (reference sequence). CDR3 bases: TGTGCCAGTAGTTCGATCGGGGACGGCGGGCAGTACTTC. This translates into CASSSIGDGGQYF.